The clone carrying this T cell receptor (beta chain) was counted a few times. Its specificity is unknown. These data belong to a study of identical twins. The study, taken as a whole, reports: Modeled out-of-frame TCR alpha sharing in monozygotic twins fell below observed levels. It was possible that invariant MAIT and iNKT cells partly confounded the zero-insertion analyses.

It was template switching that added a universal primer site, and there were unique molecular identifiers on the cDNA. TCRdb redid the calling of the 5' RACE reads with MiXCR, one entry per CDR3 protein. The sample has about 690,000 distinct CDR3 sequences, roughly 20% seen once. This CDR3 region has 16 residues. The junction had 15 bases not matched to a gene; V was cut back by 5 bases and J by 8 bases. Germline CDR1 LNHNV, CDR2 YYDKDF (reference sequence). These data were likewise used in another study, on T cells expressing NK-cell markers.

The V gene is TRBV15, the J gene TRBJ1-2; 9 positions match TRBD1. Sequencing was done on a sample of PBMCs. The receptor's source is a woman under 30 in good health. CDR3 sequence reads: CATSGEPGQGSEGYTF. CDR3 sequence (DNA): TGTGCCACCAGCGGGGAACCGGGACAGGGAAGTGAGGGCTACACCTTC. Full variable domain (remainder filled in from reference TRBV15 and TRBJ1-2): DAMVIQNPRYQVTQFGKPVTLSCSQTLNHNVMYWYQQKSSQAPKLLFHYYDKDFNNEADTPDNFQSRRPNTSFCFLDIRSPGLGDTAMYLCATSGEPGQGSEGYTFGSGTRLTVV.